This T cell receptor beta chain was captured in a study of beta chain features in type 1 diabetes. Study-level findings and limits: Healthy donors had naive, central memory and Treg TCRB repertoires that appeared less similar than those seen among patients. All four CD4+ subsets from Type 1 diabetes patients carried moderately but significantly shorter TCRB CDR3s.

V lost 6 bases, J lost 1 base, and 2 bases stayed unmatched. CDR1 and CDR2 from the germline V gene are SNHLY and FYNNEI. The CDR3 covers 13 residues. The table lists this clone with a few counts. Its antigen is unknown. Expressed TCRB transcripts were sequenced after all isolated RNA was converted to cDNA. This table comes from immunoSEQ multiplex PCR, and its TCRdb copy is limited to in-frame clones, with some not included. This sample has over 300,000 clones, with 7% to 10% found just once. The rearrangement links TRBV2 to TRBJ1-2; 7 bases fit TRBD1. This TCR was recovered from a man aged 25 to 40 with type 1 diabetes. Sample: central memory CD4+ T cells from blood. CDR3 sequence reads: CASSDRDNYGYTF. The DNA of the CDR3 is TGTGCCAGCAGCGACAGGGATAACTATGGCTACACCTTC.